This is a list of T cell receptor beta chains from one sample in a study of blood T cell repertoires in COVID-19. TCRdb's copy holds only in-frame clones and misses some; the assay was immunoSEQ multiplex PCR. The table lists approximately 200,000 clones, 87% of them singletons. Sequencing input: PBMCs or T cells enriched from blood (not recorded which). These receptor sequences come from a young man who had recovered from COVID-19. Each CDR3 is given with its conserved first and last residue. Fields, in order: D gene, V gene, J gene, clone size, CDR3 DNA, CDR3 protein. D genes are given only for firm matches. Clone size appears in some rows only: once, few, many, or a class for an expanded clone.

TRBD2	TRBV27	TRBJ2-2	NA	TGTGCCAGCAGTTTATCGGGCGGGAGTCCGAACACCGGGGAGCTGTTTTTT	CASSLSGGSPNTGELFF
NA	TRBV10-2	TRBJ2-3	NA	TGCGCCAGCACCCCGGGACATAGCACAGATACGCAGTATTTT	CASTPGHSTDTQYF
NA	TRBV28	TRBJ2-7	NA	TGTGCCAGCAGCCCAAGGACAGCCTCCTACGAGCAGTACTTC	CASSPRTASYEQYF
TRBD1	TRBV18	TRBJ1-1	NA	TGTGCCAGCTCACCTAGTCCGGCAGGGGGCTACACTGAAGCTTTCTTT	CASSPSPAGGYTEAFF
NA	TRBV18	TRBJ1-5	NA	TGTGCCAGCTCATCCATCCAGGGGAAGCCCCAGCATTTT	CASSSIQGKPQHF
TRBD2	TRBV7-2	TRBJ2-7	NA	TGTGCCAGCAGCTTAGCGGGGGGGTTGGTTTACGAGCAGTACTTC	CASSLAGGLVYEQYF
NA	TRBV19	TRBJ2-2	few	TGTGCCAGTAGCACTGGACTTGGGGCCGGGGAGCTGTTTTTT	CASSTGLGAGELFF
TRBD1	TRBV18	TRBJ1-5	NA	TGTGCCAGCTCGCCGGGACAGGGGAATCAGCCCCAGCATTTT	CASSPGQGNQPQHF
NA	TRBV7-4	TRBJ1-5	NA	TGTGCCACCAGCGACGCAAAAGGGGGGGGGAGCAATCAGCCCCAGCATTTT	CATSDAKGGGSNQPQHF
TRBD2	TRBV7-2	TRBJ2-3	NA	TGTGCCAGCAGCTGGACCACTAGCGTCACAGATACGCAGTATTTT	CASSWTTSVTDTQYF
TRBD1	TRBV7-9	TRBJ2-7	NA	TGTGCCAGCAGCTTAGAGCTTGGGGACAGACTATTC	CASSLELGDRLF
TRBD2	TRBV30	TRBJ2-1	NA	TGTGCCTGGAGTACCGGGACTAGCGACAATGAGCAGTTCTTC	CAWSTGTSDNEQFF
TRBD1	TRBV27	TRBJ1-3	NA	TGTGCCAGCAGTTTAGAGGGGACAGGGATCGGAAACACCATATATTTT	CASSLEGTGIGNTIYF
NA	TRBV30	TRBJ2-7	NA	TGTGCCTGGAGCCTCCGCGGGACTCAAACCTACGAGCAGTACTTC	CAWSLRGTQTYEQYF
NA	TRBV21-1	TRBJ1-1	NA	TGTGCCAGCAGCAACTTCTCGGGCACTGAAGCTTTCTTT	CASSNFSGTEAFF
TRBD1	TRBV11-3	TRBJ2-1	once	TGTGCCAGCAGTCAAAGTAGGGGGCAGGGGAAAATCGATGAGCAGTTCTTC	CASSQSRGQGKIDEQFF
NA	TRBV5-1	TRBJ2-7	NA	TGCGCCAGCAGCTTAAGGGAGGACGACGAGCAGTACTTC	CASSLREDDEQYF
TRBD1	TRBV6-4	TRBJ1-1	NA	TGTGCCAGCAGTTACAAGGACAGGGGCATGAACACTGAAGCTTTCTTT	CASSYKDRGMNTEAFF
TRBD1	TRBV5-1	TRBJ1-2	NA	TGCGCCAGCAGCTCGACTGGGGGACAGGTGTTTTACACCTTC	CASSSTGGQVFYTF
TRBD2	TRBV11-2	TRBJ2-2	NA	TGTGCCAGCAGCAAGAGGTCGGGACTAGCGACGAACACCGGGGAGCTGTTTTTT	CASSKRSGLATNTGELFF
NA	TRBV7-8	TRBJ2-2	NA	TGTGCCAGTAGCGTAAGCGGCGCCTCGAACACCGGGGAGCTGTTTTTT	CASSVSGASNTGELFF
TRBD1	TRBV24-1	TRBJ2-5	NA	TGTGCCACCAGTGATCATGGGACAGCCAATCAAGAGACCCAGTACTTC	CATSDHGTANQETQYF
TRBD1	TRBV10-3	TRBJ2-4	NA	TGTGCCATCAGTGACGGGACAGATAAAAACATTCAGTACTTC	CAISDGTDKNIQYF
TRBD2	TRBV28	TRBJ2-3	NA	TGTGCCAGCAGTCCCCTAGGTCTAGCGGGATTTTGGGATACGCAGTATTTT	CASSPLGLAGFWDTQYF
NA	TRBV4-1	TRBJ1-1	NA	TGCGCCAGCAGCTACTTCAGGGGGAACACTGAAGCTTTCTTT	CASSYFRGNTEAFF
NA	TRBV30	TRBJ2-2	NA	TGTGCCTGGAGTGGGGGCCCAGCGGGGGAGCTGTTTTTT	CAWSGGPAGELFF
NA	TRBV3-1/TRBV3-2	TRBJ2-7	NA	TGTGCCAGCAGCCAAGAAGGGAGCTCCTACGAGCAGTACTTC	CASSQEGSSYEQYF
TRBD2	TRBV10-3	TRBJ2-3	NA	TGTGCCATCACCCCGGGAGGGGGGCCAGGAGATACGCAGTATTTT	CAITPGGGPGDTQYF
NA	TRBV28	TRBJ2-7	NA	TGTGCCAGCAGTATAACAGGGTTGGTCCATTACGAGCAGTACTTC	CASSITGLVHYEQYF
NA	TRBV11-2	TRBJ2-2	NA	TGTGCCAGCAGCCTCTTCTCAATAAGGAGGACGAACACCGGGGAGCTGTTTTTT	CASSLFSIRRTNTGELFF
NA	TRBV3-1/TRBV3-2	TRBJ1-5	once	TGTGCCAGCAGCCAAGGTTCGGGGGTCGGCAGGGCAGGAAATCAGCCCCAGCATTTT	CASSQGSGVGRAGNQPQHF
NA	TRBV9	TRBJ1-5	once	TGTGCCAGCAGCCTGAACTTCAATCAGCCCCAGCATTTT	CASSLNFNQPQHF
TRBD2	TRBV27	TRBJ2-2	NA	TGTGCCAGCAGTCCTGAGACTGGACTAGCGGGAGGTCCCGGGGAGCTGTTTTTT	CASSPETGLAGGPGELFF
TRBD2	TRBV7-8	TRBJ2-1	few	TGTGCCAGCAGCCCACGATTGATGGCGGGAGGGCTCTCCTACAATGAGCAGTTCTTC	CASSPRLMAGGLSYNEQFF
TRBD2	TRBV4-2	TRBJ2-5	few	TGTGCCAGCAGCCAAGAAGTCCCCCGGATCGGACTAGCGGGAGAGGCAGAGACCCAGTACTTC	CASSQEVPRIGLAGEAETQYF
TRBD1	TRBV5-1	TRBJ1-2	once	TGCGCCAGCAGCTTCCGGGACAGGGACGATGGCTACACCTTC	CASSFRDRDDGYTF
NA	TRBV7-2	TRBJ2-3	NA	TGTGCCAGCAGCACGCGAAGTAGAGATACGCAGTATTTT	CASSTRSRDTQYF
TRBD2	TRBV5-1	TRBJ2-5	NA	TGCGCCAGCAGCTACCCGGGAGGGGATGGGTGGTACTTC	CASSYPGGDGWYF
TRBD2	TRBV4-2	TRBJ2-7	NA	TGTGCCAGCAGCCTCAGCGGGGACCCTTACTACGAGTGGCAGTACTTC	CASSLSGDPYYEWQYF
NA	TRBV19	TRBJ1-5	NA	TGTGCCAGTAGTGTAGATCAGAATTTCGGAGGTCAGCCCCAGCATTTT	CASSVDQNFGGQPQHF
NA	TRBV5-1	TRBJ1-2	NA	TGCGCCAGCAGCCCCCAGGTGATCAACTATGGCTACACCTTC	CASSPQVINYGYTF
NA	TRBV5-1	TRBJ1-5	NA	TGCGCCAGCAGCCCCGACAGTCCGGATCAGCCCCAGCATTTT	CASSPDSPDQPQHF
TRBD2	TRBV19	TRBJ2-2	NA	TGTGCCAGTAGTATAGCCGTAGGACTAGCCGGCGGGGAGCTGTTTTTT	CASSIAVGLAGGELFF
TRBD1	TRBV28	TRBJ2-7	NA	TGTGCCAGCAGTTCGAGGACAGGGGCCTACGAGCAGTACTTC	CASSSRTGAYEQYF
NA	TRBV19	TRBJ1-5	NA	TGTGCCAGTAGTATCGATATGGGTTTCCCTAGCGTAGGCAATCAGCCCCAGCATTTT	CASSIDMGFPSVGNQPQHF
TRBD1	TRBV29-1	TRBJ2-7	NA	TGCAGCGCACAGGGGAGCTCCTACGAGCAGTACTTC	CSAQGSSYEQYF
TRBD1	TRBV5-4	TRBJ1-1	NA	TGTGCCAGCAGACCACCAGGGGGGACCGCCACTGAAGCTTTCTTT	CASRPPGGTATEAFF
NA	TRBV30	TRBJ1-1	NA	TGTGCCTGGAGTCGAACAGTATACACTGAAGCTTTCTTT	CAWSRTVYTEAFF
NA	TRBV6-1	TRBJ1-5	NA	TGTGCCAGCAGTGAATCCAGGGCTTATAGAAATCAGCCCCAGCATTTT	CASSESRAYRNQPQHF
TRBD1	TRBV10-3	TRBJ1-1	NA	TGTGCCATCAGGACAGGGTTTTCTACACAAGAGGGAGCTTTCTTT	CAIRTGFSTQEGAFF
NA	TRBV30	TRBJ2-7	NA	TGTGCCTGGAGTGTAAATGGTGGGAGGGGGGAGCAGTACTTC	CAWSVNGGRGEQYF
NA	TRBV10-2	TRBJ2-1	NA	TGCGCCAGCAGCGCGGCCGGTGGTAAAAAAAATGAGCAGTTCTTC	CASSAAGGKKNEQFF
TRBD1	TRBV18	TRBJ2-7	NA	TGTGCCAGCTCACCAGGGGGCAGGGGGAACTCCTACGAGCAGTACTTC	CASSPGGRGNSYEQYF
TRBD1	TRBV4-2	TRBJ1-1	NA	TGTGCCAGCAGCCCGCCGAGACAGGGAAGTAAAACTGAAGCTTTCTTT	CASSPPRQGSKTEAFF
NA	TRBV3-1/TRBV3-2	TRBJ2-3	NA	TGTGCCAGCAGCCAAGAAAGTCCTAGACTTAATACGCAGTATTTT	CASSQESPRLNTQYF
NA	TRBV5-1	TRBJ1-1	NA	TGCGCCAGCAGCTTGGTGGAGGGCGCTGAAGCTTTCTTT	CASSLVEGAEAFF
NA	TRBV19	TRBJ1-2	NA	TGTGCCAGTAGTACCCTCCGGGACATAGCTAACTATGGCTACACCTTC	CASSTLRDIANYGYTF